Included here is one TCR beta chain sequence, with context. What this receptor recognizes is not known. No base quality values were provided; no much bigger clone lies one nucleotide off. This specimen belongs to a study of T cell repertoires in cytomegalovirus infection (dated by TCRdb to 2018 to 2020). Turning to the overall study: Recently identified HLA-C-restricted CMV epitopes, whose presentation resists viral immunomodulation, were targeted by peptide stimulations together with well-studied HLA-B-restricted epitopes. Because public TCR beta signatures pointed to carriage of CMV infection together with the matching HLA type, the HLA type of each donor mattered for the analysis.

The paper as a whole reports these results and caveats: In both this cohort and an independent cohort of 352 donors, the cumulative frequency of public TCR beta family members distinguished carriers of CMV infection plus the relevant HLA type. The ex vivo response was dominated by HLA-C-restricted CMV-specific TCR beta clonotypes, which also provided the single most frequent clonotype in two of eight donors.

Sequenced on an Illumina HiSeq 1500. TCRdb reanalyzed the raw reads on its own, using fastp at Q25 for trimming and MiXCR for clone calling, and kept in-frame beta chains. Merged by CDR3 protein, the rows form single entries marked with the most common genes and DNA. The sample table holds approximately 600,000 distinct CDR3 sequences, of which roughly 42% were seen once. The ten largest account for around 48% of the sample. This specimen's treatment or condition label, per the study, means: in vitro stimulation with specific CMV peptide epitopes to enrich CMV-specific T cells. As encoded in the germline V gene, CDR1 is MDHEN while CDR2 is SYDVKM. The junction carries 16 bases between V and J, which are trimmed by 5 bases and 5 bases respectively. The CDR3 contains 15 residues, cysteine and phenylalanine counted. The entry retains the CDR3 DNA only, 45 bases that are in frame from base 1.

The sample in question was cultured PBMCs, obtained from culture after CMV antigen stimulation. This clonotype originated in a human donor in good health (CMV status not recorded). Some clones in this sample may be carry-over from other donors' samples. The chain links TRBV28 with TRBJ1-5; TRBD1 is a weak D gene call, 6 bases matching. The DNA sequence is TGTGCCAGCAGTGACCCTGGGACATCTGATCAGCCCCAGCATTTT. Translated, it reads CASSDPGTSDQPQHF.